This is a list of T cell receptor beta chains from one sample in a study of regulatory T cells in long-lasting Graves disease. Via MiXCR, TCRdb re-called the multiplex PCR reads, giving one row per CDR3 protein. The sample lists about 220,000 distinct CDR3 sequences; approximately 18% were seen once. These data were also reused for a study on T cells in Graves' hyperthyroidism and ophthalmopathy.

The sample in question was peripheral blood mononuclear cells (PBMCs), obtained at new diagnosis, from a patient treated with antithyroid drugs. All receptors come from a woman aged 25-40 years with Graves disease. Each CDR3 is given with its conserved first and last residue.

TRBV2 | CASSESLNYGYTF
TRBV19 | CASRAGTGGFYSNRPQHF
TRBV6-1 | CASSPPRVNTEAFF
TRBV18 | CASSPSGLHSYEQYF
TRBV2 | CASSRGAGGGTDTQYF
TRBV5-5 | CASSLGSSPLHF
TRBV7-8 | CASSLDVAGETQYF
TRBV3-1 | CASSFGTGGNQPQHF
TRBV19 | CASSRGIGAGEQFF
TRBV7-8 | CASSLARSRGLGANVLTF
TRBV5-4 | CASSRAAGGFTDTQYF
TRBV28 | CASSLETEQFF
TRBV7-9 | CASSKAGGALYEQYF
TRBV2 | CASRGRGMDEQFF